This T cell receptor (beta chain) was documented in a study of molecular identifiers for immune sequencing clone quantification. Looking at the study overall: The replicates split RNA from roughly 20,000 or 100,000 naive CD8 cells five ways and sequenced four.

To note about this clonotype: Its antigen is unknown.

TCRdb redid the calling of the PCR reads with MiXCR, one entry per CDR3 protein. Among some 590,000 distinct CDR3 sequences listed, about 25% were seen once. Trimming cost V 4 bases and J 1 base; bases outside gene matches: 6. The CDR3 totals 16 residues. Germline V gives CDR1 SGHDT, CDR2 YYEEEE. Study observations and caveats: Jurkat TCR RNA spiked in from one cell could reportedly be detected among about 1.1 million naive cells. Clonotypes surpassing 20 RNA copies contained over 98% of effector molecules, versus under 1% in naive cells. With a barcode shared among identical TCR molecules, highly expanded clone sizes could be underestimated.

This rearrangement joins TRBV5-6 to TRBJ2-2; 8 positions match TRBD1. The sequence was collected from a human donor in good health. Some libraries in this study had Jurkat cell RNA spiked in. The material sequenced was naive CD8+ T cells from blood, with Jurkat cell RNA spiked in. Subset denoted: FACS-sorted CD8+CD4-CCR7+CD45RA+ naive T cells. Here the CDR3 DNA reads TGTGCCAGCAGCCCCTTCGACAGGGGGAACACCGGGGAGCTGTTTTTT. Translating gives CASSPFDRGNTGELFF.